This T cell receptor beta chain was identified in a study of T cells in Graves' hyperthyroidism and ophthalmopathy. Amplification of TCR beta CDR3 regions used RNA as the template. The TCR CDR3 first-round RT-PCR relied on the HTBI primer set. MiXCR was run by TCRdb on the multiplex PCR reads, yielding one entry per CDR3 protein. The data contain roughly 360,000 distinct CDR3 sequences, about 13% of them singletons. This clonotype was recorded many times. Its antigen is still unknown. This CDR3 comprises 14 residues. Germline trimming cut 5 bases from V and 5 bases from J; bases unmatched to any gene: 5. The germline V gene encodes CDR1 ENHRY and CDR2 SYGVKD. Study outcomes and limitations: Most thyroid clonotypes with frequency above 0.001 were detected in blood.

Patients were aged 18 to 65, had disease duration under 2 months, and had newly diagnosed hyperthyroidism. Not enrolled were patients with uncontrolled infection, other autoimmune disease, pregnancy or lactation. The diagnostic basis comprised clinical symptoms, serum thyroxine and TRAb, thyroid ultrasound and orbital computed tomography. The specimen was blood. The chain carries TRBV10-3 and TRBJ2-7, with TRBD2 identical over 11 bases. The TCR originated in a man aged 25 to 40 with Graves' hyperthyroidism that later progressed to Graves' ophthalmopathy. The CDR3 spells CAISPGLAVHEQYF. The CDR3 DNA reads as TGTGCCATCAGTCCGGGACTAGCGGTCCACGAGCAGTACTTC.